These 30 T cell receptor beta chains were all obtained from the same sample, sequenced in a study of blood T cell repertoires in COVID-19. Libraries were prepared by immunoSEQ multiplex PCR; TCRdb keeps only in-frame clonotypes and omits some of them. Of some 490,000 clones listed, 80% to 90% are singletons. Sequenced: PBMCs or T cells enriched from blood (not recorded which). All receptors come from a woman in her sixties or seventies who had recovered from COVID-19.

The J gene is TRBJ1-1, the V gene TRBV25-1; no reliable D call. Trimming shortened V by 4 bases and J by 2 bases, and 5 bases separated the two germline ends. The CDR3 spans 12 residues. Germline assignment: CDR1 MGHDK and CDR2 SYGVNS. The CDR3 DNA follows: TGTGCCAGCAGTGGTGGCAACACTGAAGCTTTCTTT. This gives the protein CASSGGNTEAFF.

The rearrangement joins TRBV3-1 (or the pseudogene TRBV3-2) to TRBJ2-5, with D possibly matching TRBD2 (6 bases). CDR3 length equals 15 residues. Trimming stripped 2 bases from V and 5 bases from J, with 15 bases between. Germline loops: CDR1 LGHDT, CDR2 YNNKEL (reference sequence). The CDR3 region has the DNA TGTGCCAGCAGCCAATTGCGGGGCGGTTCGGAGACCCAGTACTTC. It codes for CASSQLRGGSETQYF.

The table lists this clone with a few counts. This rearrangement joins TRBV6-5 to TRBJ1-1; D perhaps matches TRBD1 (6 bases). The germline V gene has CDR1 MNHEY and CDR2 SVGAGI. The CDR3 loop spans 13 amino acids. Trimming pared 7 bases from V and 9 bases from J, leaving 18 bases between. CDR3 bases: TGTGCCAGCAATATAGGACAGTCGGCGAAAGCTTTCTTT. Protein: CASNIGQSAKAFF.

This chain uses TRBV10-1 with TRBJ1-4, with TRBD1 matching 10 bases. Trimming removed 6 bases from V and 6 bases from J; junction bases left unmatched: 4. The CDR3 covers 14 residues. Germline CDR1 and CDR2: WNHNN and SYGVQD (reference sequence). Here the CDR3 DNA reads TGCGCCAGCAGGGCCGGGACAGGGGATGAAAAACTGTTTTTT. This encodes CASRAGTGDEKLFF.

This clone appeared once. The chain recombines TRBV2 with TRBJ1-2, with TRBD1 matching 8 bases. From germline, CDR1 is SNHLY and CDR2 FYNNEI. J was trimmed by 3 bases and V by 4 bases; bases with no gene match: 4. This CDR3 contains 14 residues. CDR3 nucleotide sequence: TGTGCCAGCAGTGCCCAGGGGGCTGACTATGGCTACACCTTC. Protein sequence: CASSAQGADYGYTF.

The CDR3 bases are TGCGCCAGCAGCTCCCCTGCGTTCACAGATACGCAGTATTTT. This codes for CASSSPAFTDTQYF. The chain uses TRBV5-1 and TRBJ2-3; no definite D call. V shed 3 bases and J shed 2 bases, with 10 bases lying between them. The CDR3 is 14 amino acids. From germline, CDR1 is SGHRS and CDR2 YFSETQ. The entire variable domain, with the rest obtained from reference TRBV5-1 and TRBJ2-3, is as follows: KAGVTQTPRYLIKTRGQQVTLSCSPISGHRSVSWYQQTPGQGLQFLFEYFSETQRNKGNFPGRFSGRQFSNSRSEMNVSTLELGDSALYLCASSSPAFTDTQYFGPGTRLTVL.

This chain links TRBV2 with TRBJ2-7, with a weak D call TRBD1 (6 bases). Trimming took 5 bases from V and 0 from J, leaving 8 bases between them. The CDR3 is 13 residues long. Germline V gives CDR1 SNHLY, CDR2 FYNNEI. CDR3 sequence reads: CASSTGSSYEQYV. CDR3 DNA sequence: TGTGCCAGCAGTACAGGGAGCTCCTACGAGCAGTACGTC.

The chain recombines TRBV27 with TRBJ1-4; no reliable D call. This CDR3 is 13 amino acids long. V was trimmed by 2 bases and J by 7 bases, leaving 8 bases between them. Germline loops: CDR1 MNHEY, CDR2 SMNVEV (reference sequence). The CDR3 nucleotides are TGTGCCAGCAGTTTAGTGGGGAGTGAAAAACTGTTTTTT. Its protein product is CASSLVGSEKLFF. The whole variable domain, filled in from reference TRBV27 and TRBJ1-4, reads EAQVTQNPRYLITVTGKKLTVTCSQNMNHEYMSWYRQDPGLGLRQIYYSMNVEVTDKGDVPEGYKVSRKEKRNFPLILESPSPNQTSLYFCASSLVGSEKLFFGSGTQLSVL.

This rearrangement joins TRBV6-5 to TRBJ1-2, with 7 bases identical to TRBD1. J was trimmed by 7 bases and V by 7 bases; bases with no gene match: 3. This CDR3 spans 11 amino acids. Per the germline V gene, CDR1 is MNHEY and CDR2 is SVGAGI. CDR3 bases: TGTGCCAGCACCCAGGGGGTTGGCTACACCTTC. Amino acids: CASTQGVGYTF.

V usage is TRBV9 and J usage is TRBJ2-5, with TRBD1 matching over 7 bases. This CDR3 region has 16 residues. Trimming removed 0 bases from V and 2 bases from J; junction bases left unmatched: 7. The germline CDR1 and CDR2 sequences are SGDLS and YYNGEE. CDR3 nucleotides: TGTGCCAGCAGCGTAGGTCTCGGCAGGGGGCAAGAGACCCAGTACTTC. It yields the protein CASSVGLGRGQETQYF.

The V call is TRBV10-3, the J call TRBJ2-3, with D possibly TRBD2 on 5 matching bases. The CDR3 loop spans 13 amino acids. CDR1 is ENHRY, CDR2 SYGVKD, per germline. Trimming shortened V by 2 bases and J by 5 bases, and 8 bases separated the two germline ends. The CDR3: CAISESGEDTQYF. DNA for the CDR3: TGTGCCATCAGTGAGAGCGGTGAAGATACGCAGTATTTT.

The gene calls are TRBV6-5 and TRBJ2-2, with 7 positions matching TRBD2. J lost 0 bases, V lost 2 bases, and 0 bases had no gene match. The CDR3 totals 15 residues. From germline, CDR1 is MNHEY and CDR2 SVGAGI. The CDR3 coding sequence is TGTGCCAGCAGTTACGGGAGGGCGAACACCGGGGAGCTGTTTTTT. This gives the protein CASSYGRANTGELFF.

J is TRBJ2-5 and V is TRBV11-2, with 9 bases identical to TRBD1. The V segment lost 3 bases and the J segment 4 bases; nucleotides outside the gene matches: 12. This CDR3 has 17 residues. Germline V gene data show CDR1 as SGHAT and CDR2 as FQNNGV. The CDR3 DNA is TGTGCCAGCAGCTTCAAACCCCCCGGGACAGGGACAGAGACCCAGTACTTC. Its protein is CASSFKPPGTGTETQYF.

V and J are TRBV7-2 and TRBJ2-4, with D possibly TRBD2 on 6 matching bases. CDR1 SGHTA and CDR2 FQGNSA come from the germline V gene. CDR3 length equals 15 residues. Trimming cost V 3 bases and J 0 bases, with 9 bases left between them. The CDR3 region has the DNA TGTGCCAGCAGCTTCCCGGGACTAGCCAAAAACATTCAGTACTTC. Translation gives CASSFPGLAKNIQYF. Full variable domain (remainder filled in from reference TRBV7-2 and TRBJ2-4): GAGVSQSPSNKVTEKGKDVELRCDPISGHTALYWYRQSLGQGLEFLIYFQGNSAPDKSGLPSDRFSAERTGGSVSTLTIQRTQQEDSAVYLCASSFPGLAKNIQYFGAGTRLSVL.

The gene calls are TRBV7-5 and TRBJ2-7; TRBD2, the table's D call, lacks a check against the DNA. TRBV7-5 is a pseudogene. CDR3 size: 15 residues. The CDR3 DNA is TGTGCCAGAAGCGTCGCGGGGAAGGGGCCTTACGAGCAGTACTTC. Residues: CARSVAGKGPYEQYF.

CDR3 in amino acids: CAISESGQSYEQYF. The DNA for the CDR3 is TGTGCCATCAGTGAGTCGGGGCAGTCCTACGAGCAGTACTTC. The chain links TRBV10-3 to TRBJ2-7, with a possible D match to TRBD1 (5 bases). Trimming removed 0 bases from V and 1 base from J, with 7 bases in between. CDR3 length equals 14 residues. Germline values: CDR1 ENHRY, CDR2 SYGVKD.

This chain uses TRBV6-5 with TRBJ1-4; D remains unclear. V was cut by 4 bases and J by 0 bases, with 12 bases left in between. CDR3 size: 16 residues. CDR1 and CDR2 from the germline V gene are MNHEY and SVGAGI. The CDR3 DNA follows: TGTGCCAGCAGTTCTCGGAGATTCGCAACTAATGAAAAACTGTTTTTT. It encodes CASSSRRFATNEKLFF.

V and J are TRBV11-3 and TRBJ2-7, with a possible D match to TRBD1 (5 bases). V was cut by 0 bases and J by 9 bases, with 15 bases left in between. There are 14 residues in the CDR3. Per germline, CDR1 SGHNT and CDR2 YENEEA. The CDR3 here is CASSLDLAGKTQYF. In DNA, the CDR3 is TGTGCCAGCAGCTTAGATCTCGCAGGGAAGACGCAGTACTTC.

This clone came up many times. The rearrangement uses TRBV6-1 and TRBJ1-6, with D possibly matching TRBD1 (6 bases). Looked up from germline, CDR1 is MNHNS and CDR2 is SASEGT. V shed 2 bases and J shed 10 bases, with 15 bases lying between them. The CDR3 is 15 amino acids. The CDR3 loop reads CASSELGQGWSPLHF. CDR3 in DNA: TGTGCCAGCAGTGAACTCGGGCAGGGGTGGTCACCCCTCCACTTT.

V usage is TRBV6-2 or TRBV6-3 and J usage is TRBJ2-7; TRBD2 matches 12 bases. The CDR3 covers 15 residues. J gave up 5 bases and V 3 bases, and 5 bases lay outside the gene matches. Germline V gene data show CDR1 as MNHEY and CDR2 as SVGEGT. Here the CDR3 reads CASSYGTSGRNEQYF. Here the CDR3 DNA reads TGTGCCAGCAGTTATGGGACTAGCGGGCGAAACGAGCAGTACTTC.

The chain is built from TRBV3-1 (or the pseudogene TRBV3-2) and TRBJ2-3, with 7 bases identical to TRBD2. This CDR3 is 16 amino acids long. Trimming removed 0 bases from V and 7 bases from J; junction bases left unmatched: 10. Per the germline V gene, CDR1 is LGHDT and CDR2 is YNNKEL (reference sequence). CDR3 residues: CASSQDPGQGGNTQYF. The CDR3 region has the DNA TGTGCCAGCAGCCAAGATCCGGGCCAGGGAGGGAATACGCAGTATTTT.

The chain couples TRBV28 to TRBJ1-5; D possibly corresponds to TRBD1 (5 bases). Germline V gene data show CDR1 as MDHEN and CDR2 as SYDVKM. Trimming removed 5 bases from V and 2 bases from J, with 10 bases in between. The CDR3 covers 14 residues. This CDR3 reads CASSGGGGNQPQHF. CDR3 bases: TGTGCCAGCAGTGGGGGAGGGGGCAATCAGCCCCAGCATTTT.

A single count supports this clone. J is TRBJ1-2 and V is TRBV11-2; TRBD1 aligns across 9 bases. The CDR3 consists of 16 residues. V lost 3 bases, J lost 3 bases, and 8 bases stayed unmatched. CDR1 and CDR2 (germline): SGHAT, FQNNGV. This CDR3 reads CASSFGRQGEYYGYTF. The CDR3 nucleotides are TGTGCCAGCAGCTTCGGTAGACAGGGGGAATACTATGGCTACACCTTC.

The V and J genes are TRBV5-5 and TRBJ2-7; no clear D gene. V lost 1 base and J lost 2, with 10 bases in between. Germline loops: CDR1 SGHKS, CDR2 YYEKEE (reference sequence). The CDR3 is 14 residues long. The CDR3 region is CASSLLGQAYEQYF. The CDR3 nucleotides are TGTGCCAGCAGCTTGCTGGGTCAGGCCTACGAGCAGTACTTC.

DNA of the CDR3: TGTATAGCGGGGGGTCCGAACACCGGGGAGCTGTTTTTT. It translates to CIAGGPNTGELFF. The V gene is TRBV10-3, the J gene TRBJ2-2; 10 nucleotides match TRBD2. Germline loops: CDR1 ENHRY, CDR2 SYGVKD. The CDR3 runs 13 residues.

This chain uses TRBV6-5 with TRBJ2-7; possibly TRBD2 for D (6 bases). Germline CDR1 is MNHEY and CDR2 is SVGAGI. Between the trimmed V and J ends, which lost 5 bases and 4 bases, there was a span of 18 bases. The CDR3 has 15 amino acids. The CDR3 region is CASSQGLSPFYEQYV. CDR3 bases: TGTGCCAGCAGTCAGGGACTCTCTCCATTTTACGAGCAGTACGTC.

This clone was observed a single time. The chain uses TRBV29-1 and TRBJ2-3; TRBD2 matches 7 bases. Trimming removed 7 bases from V and 4 bases from J; junction bases left unmatched: 5. CDR1 SQVTM and CDR2 ANQGSEA come from the germline V gene. There are 12 residues in the CDR3. CDR3 nucleotide sequence: TGCAGCGGCGGGGGTGGTTCAGATACGCAGTATTTT. Translation gives CSGGGGSDTQYF.

This sequence joins TRBV30 and TRBJ1-4; D is unresolved. Trimming left V 0 bases short and J 0 bases short, with 8 bases between. Per the germline V gene, CDR1 is GTSNPN and CDR2 is SVGIG (reference sequence). The CDR3 loop spans 15 amino acids. CDR3 nucleotide sequence: TGTGCCTGGAGTGTGGGCAGCTCAACTAATGAAAAACTGTTTTTT. It translates to CAWSVGSSTNEKLFF.

This clone has only one observation. The V call is TRBV30, the J call TRBJ2-3; 9 bases align to TRBD1. The CDR3 is made up of 12 amino acids. CDR1 GTSNPN and CDR2 SVGIG come from the germline V gene (reference sequence). Unmatched junction bases numbered 5, after V lost 5 bases and J lost 8 bases. The DNA for the CDR3 is TGTGCCTGGGGGACAGGGTATGCTACGCAGTATTTT. Translation: CAWGTGYATQYF.

In this sample, this clone turned up once. The V gene is TRBV9, the J gene TRBJ2-3; TRBD1 is a possible D gene (6 bases). Germline values: CDR1 SGDLS, CDR2 YYNGEE. There are 16 residues in the CDR3. V was cut by 4 bases and J by 6 bases, with 21 bases left in between. The CDR3 DNA reads as TGTGCCAGCAGCCCCCGTGGGTGGGGGCCCTCCGATACGCAGTATTTT. This codes for CASSPRGWGPSDTQYF.